This T cell receptor beta chain was sequenced in a study of human T cells and chemical hapten exposure. Time point given: healthy volunteer bleed at 6 weeks. Whole blood, unfractionated, served as the material for total RNA extraction. This clonotype was found many times. The CDR3 length is 14 residues. J lost 4 bases, V lost 7 bases, and 7 bases had no gene match. Germline CDR1 SGDLS, CDR2 YYNGEE. Unique molecular identifiers were linked by the library to individual cDNA molecules. TCRdb processed the RACE reads anew with MiXCR; each CDR3 protein has one entry. The sample records more than 75,000 distinct CDR3 sequences, approximately 8% being singletons.

V gene TRBV9 combines with J gene TRBJ2-5; 10 bases map to TRBD1. This clonotype originated in a male donor in good health. Some clones in this sample may be carry-over from other donors' samples. The sequencing input was whole blood. CDR3 nucleotides: TGTGCCAGCGGACGACAGGGGGCAAGAGAGACCCAGTACTTC. Protein sequence: CASGRQGARETQYF.